Reported below is one TCR beta chain. No antigen is known for it. The data stem from a study of beta chain features in type 1 diabetes. Study-wide points: The naive, central memory and Treg TCRB repertoires of patients appeared to be more similar to one another than those of healthy donors.

The investigators reverse transcribed all of the isolated RNA, so they sequenced expressed TCRB transcripts. Assay used: immunoSEQ multiplex PCR; TCRdb lists only in-frame clones, some missing. The sample carries more than 300,000 clones, roughly 12% recorded once. Germline V gives CDR1 SNHLY, CDR2 FYNNEI. The CDR3 totals 17 residues. V lost 2 bases to trimming and J lost 0 bases; unmatched junction nucleotides: 7. This TCR was sampled from a man younger than 35 in good health. Sequencing was carried out using naive CD4+ T cells from blood. This chain links TRBV2 with TRBJ2-3; 8 bases are a match to TRBD1. The CDR3 region is CASSEWGQDASTDTQYF. CDR3 nucleotide sequence: TGTGCCAGCAGTGAATGGGGACAGGATGCTAGCACAGATACGCAGTATTTT.